This TCR beta chain is from a study of T-cell memory formation after mild COVID-19. Study-wide results and limits: Contracting CD4+ clones sat mainly in CM and EM; CD8+ in EMRA.

CDR3 size: 14 residues. Trimming cost V 8 bases and J 2 bases; bases outside gene matches: 5. Germline CDR1 ENHRY, CDR2 SYGVKD. TCRdb re-analysed the 5' RACE reads in MiXCR, keeping a single row per CDR3 protein. The sample lists 350,000 to 500,000 distinct CDR3 sequences; around 17% were seen once. This clonotype was counted many times. Its antigen is undetermined. This sequence was found in a young man who had mild COVID-19 (a few samples of this study predate the infection). Cell type and time point are not known. This chain connects TRBV10-3 to TRBJ2-3; 9 bases are shared with TRBD2. Sequenced: PBMCs or a T cell subset sorted from them (not recorded which). The CDR3 region is CAISLAGFTDTQYF. The CDR3 region has the DNA TGTGCCATCTCCCTAGCGGGGTTCACAGATACGCAGTATTTT.